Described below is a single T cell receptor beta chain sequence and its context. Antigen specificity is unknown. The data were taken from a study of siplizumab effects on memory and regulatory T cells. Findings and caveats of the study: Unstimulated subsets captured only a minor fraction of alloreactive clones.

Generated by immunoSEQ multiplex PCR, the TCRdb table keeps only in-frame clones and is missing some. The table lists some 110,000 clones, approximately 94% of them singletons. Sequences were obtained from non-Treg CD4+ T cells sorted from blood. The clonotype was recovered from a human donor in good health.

CDR3 coding DNA: TGTGCCAGCAGCGTAGTCGGACAGTCCTACGAGCAGTACTTC. Its translation: CASSVVGQSYEQYF. The V and J genes are TRBV9 and TRBJ2-7; perhaps TRBD1 as D (6 bases). The CDR3 has 14 residues. V lost 0 bases to trimming and J lost 1 base, with 8 bases between them. Germline CDR1 SGDLS, CDR2 YYNGEE.